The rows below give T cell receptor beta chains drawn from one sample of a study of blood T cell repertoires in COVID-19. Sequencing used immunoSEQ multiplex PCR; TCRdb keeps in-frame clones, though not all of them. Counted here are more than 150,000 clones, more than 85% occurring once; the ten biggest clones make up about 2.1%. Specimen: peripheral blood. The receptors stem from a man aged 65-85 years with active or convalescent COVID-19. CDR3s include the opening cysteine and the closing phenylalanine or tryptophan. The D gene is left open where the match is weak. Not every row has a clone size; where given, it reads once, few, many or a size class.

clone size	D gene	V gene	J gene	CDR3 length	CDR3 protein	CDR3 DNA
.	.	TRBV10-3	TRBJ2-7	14	CAISEAGGSYEQYF	TGTGCCATCAGTGAGGCGGGCGGATCCTACGAGCAGTACTTC
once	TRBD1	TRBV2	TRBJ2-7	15	CASSHRQGQPQEQYF	TGTGCCAGCAGTCATAGACAGGGACAACCCCAAGAGCAGTACTTC
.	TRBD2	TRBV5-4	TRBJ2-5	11	CASRGGETQYF	TGTGCCAGCAGGGGAGGGGAGACCCAGTACTTC
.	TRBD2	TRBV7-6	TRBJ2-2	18	CASSLGLAGPANTGELFF	TGTGCCAGCAGCCTAGGACTAGCGGGCCCTGCGAACACCGGGGAGCTGTTTTTT
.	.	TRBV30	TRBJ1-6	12	CAWRAYNSPLHF	TGTGCCTGGAGGGCATATAATTCACCCCTCCACTTT
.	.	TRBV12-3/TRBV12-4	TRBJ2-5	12	CASSQSGETQYF	TGTGCCAGCAGCCAGTCCGGGGAGACCCAGTACTTC
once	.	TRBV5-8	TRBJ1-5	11	CASSLSGTQHF	TGTGCCAGCAGCTTGTCGGGAACCCAGCATTTT
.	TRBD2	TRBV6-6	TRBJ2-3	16	CASPRLGGVVTDTQYF	TGTGCCAGCCCACGGCTCGGGGGGGTGGTAACAGATACGCAGTATTTT
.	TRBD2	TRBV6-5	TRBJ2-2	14	CASRSGSPLRELFF	TGTGCCAGCAGAAGCGGGAGCCCTCTCCGGGAGCTGTTTTTT
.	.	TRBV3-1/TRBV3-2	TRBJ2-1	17	CASSQIGRQGSYNEQFF	TGTGCCAGCAGCCAAATCGGAAGGCAGGGGTCCTACAATGAGCAGTTCTTC
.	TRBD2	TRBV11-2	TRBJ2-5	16	CASSLRPQRELETQYF	TGTGCCAGCAGCTTACGGCCCCAGCGGGAGTTGGAGACCCAGTACTTC
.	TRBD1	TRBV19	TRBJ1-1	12	CASSRQDRGTFF	TGTGCCAGTAGTAGGCAAGACAGGGGAACTTTCTTT
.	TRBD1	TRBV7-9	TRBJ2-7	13	CASSLDTGGEQYF	TGTGCCAGCAGCTTAGATACAGGGGGCGAGCAGTACTTC
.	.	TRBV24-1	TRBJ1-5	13	CATSTGVNQPQHF	TGTGCCACCAGCACAGGCGTAAATCAGCCCCAGCATTTT
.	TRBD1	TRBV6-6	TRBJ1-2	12	CASTGDRNGYTF	TGTGCCAGCACCGGGGACAGAAATGGCTACACCTTC
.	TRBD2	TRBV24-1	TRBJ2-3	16	CATSDLGGGSTDTQYF	TGTGCCACCAGTGATTTGGGCGGGGGTAGCACAGATACGCAGTATTTT
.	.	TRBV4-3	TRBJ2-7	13	CASSQEGGYEQYF	TGCGCCAGCAGCCAAGAGGGGGGATACGAGCAGTACTTC
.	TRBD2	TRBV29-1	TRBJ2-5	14	CSVVGLAGVETQYF	TGCAGCGTTGTAGGACTAGCGGGAGTGGAGACCCAGTACTTC
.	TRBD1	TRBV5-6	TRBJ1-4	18	CASSQGTEFIATNEKLFF	TGTGCCAGCAGCCAAGGGACAGAATTCATTGCAACTAATGAAAAACTGTTTTTT
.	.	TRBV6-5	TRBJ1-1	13	CASGRTANTEAFF	TGTGCCAGCGGTAGGACAGCGAACACTGAAGCTTTCTTT
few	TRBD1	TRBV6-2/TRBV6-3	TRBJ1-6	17	CASSYSKKDRKNSPLHF	TGTGCCAGCAGTTACTCGAAGAAGGACAGGAAAAATTCACCCCTCCACTTT
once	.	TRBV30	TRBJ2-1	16	CAWTMGGGISYNEQFF	TGTGCCTGGACCATGGGTGGCGGAATCTCCTACAATGAGCAGTTCTTC
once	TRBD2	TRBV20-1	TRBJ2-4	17	CSASSSGRPQAKNIQYF	TGCAGTGCTAGTTCTAGCGGGAGACCTCAAGCCAAAAACATTCAGTACTTC
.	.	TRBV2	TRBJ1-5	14	CASSYTDSLQPQHF	TGTGCCAGCAGTTACACCGACTCCCTTCAGCCCCAGCATTTT
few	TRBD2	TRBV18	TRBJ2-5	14	CAAKRGAGQETQYF	TGTGCCGCGAAGCGGGGAGCTGGCCAAGAGACCCAGTACTTC
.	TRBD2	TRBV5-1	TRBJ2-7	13	CASSPRGGREQYF	TGCGCCAGCAGCCCCCGGGGAGGGCGGGAGCAGTACTTC